This T cell receptor (beta chain) was found in a study of glioma-infiltrating T cells. Amplification of TCR alpha and beta CDR3 regions from RNA used iRepertoire nested multiplex PCR. TCRdb itself ran the multiplex PCR reads through MiXCR, one entry per CDR3 protein. The sample holds about 180,000 distinct CDR3 sequences, around 40% seen once. In this sample, this clonotype turned up once. The CDR3 totals 14 residues. CDR1 is SGHNT, CDR2 YYREEE, per germline (reference sequence). V was pared by 2 bases and J by 2 bases, with 11 bases between. The material sequenced was glioma tissue, nonneoplastic brain tissue, or PBMCs (not recorded which). This clonotype was sampled from a human donor with low-grade glioma or glioblastoma, undergoing nonglioma brain surgery, or in good health (not recorded which). The chain couples TRBV5-4 to TRBJ2-7; no firm D call. The CDR3 DNA is TGTGCCAGCAGCTTTGGGGTACCTCCCTACGAGCAGTACTTC. Protein sequence: CASSFGVPPYEQYF. Complete variable domain (other parts from reference TRBV5-4 and TRBJ2-7): ETGVTQSPTHLIKTRGQQVTLRCSSQSGHNTVSWYQQALGQGPQFIFQYYREEENGRGNFPPRFSGLQFPNYSSELNVNALELDDSALYLCASSFGVPPYEQYFGPGTRLTVT.